Below, one T cell receptor beta chain is given with its context. The data were taken from a study of cytomegalovirus exposure and HLA in healthy donors. 13 Jbeta primers and 60 Vbeta primers were used for the PCR. The method was immunoSEQ multiplex PCR; TCRdb's version includes in-frame clones alone and lacks a portion of them. The table includes 120,000 or so clones, approximately 77% detected once. Per the germline V gene, CDR1 is SGHTA and CDR2 is FQGNSA. V gave up 4 bases and J gave up 2 bases; unmatched junction bases: 9. The CDR3 is made up of 17 amino acids. The chain has TRBV7-2 and TRBJ2-2, with 8 bases aligning to TRBD2. The receptor's source is a man in his late teens or twenties in good health and CMV-seronegative. Sequences were obtained from PBMCs. DNA of the CDR3: TGTGCCAGCAGCTCCCCGCAGGCGGGGGGTAACACCGGGGAGCTGTTTTTT. As protein: CASSSPQAGGNTGELFF.